Each of the 26 T cell receptor beta chains below was sequenced from the same sample in a study of spatial heterogeneity in lung cancer. Overall study results and limits: The number of expanded tumor alpha and beta chains correlated with mutation number.

No antigens are known for them. Time point in this sample: sample taken at primary tumor resection. TCRdb reanalysed the 5' RACE reads using MiXCR and keeps one entry per CDR3 protein. The data hold 15,000 to 20,000 distinct CDR3 sequences, with approximately 6.3% observed a single time. Source: lung tumor tissue, taken at surgery. All receptors derive from a male donor with early-stage non-small cell lung cancer.

This clonotype showed up just a few times. This chain uses TRBV6-2 or TRBV6-3 with TRBJ2-1; D unclear. Trimming stripped 6 bases from V and 7 bases from J, with 10 bases between. The CDR3 has 12 amino acids. Looked up from germline, CDR1 is MNHEY and CDR2 is SVGEGT. CDR3 residues: CASSKLGNEQFF. The CDR3 DNA follows: TGTGCCAGCAGCAAGTTGGGGAATGAGCAGTTCTTC.

This clonotype was picked up many times. This chain links TRBV29-1 with TRBJ1-1; D uncertain. Trimming cost V 2 bases and J 2 bases, with 9 bases left between them. This CDR3 comprises 13 residues. Germline V lookup: CDR1 SQVTM, CDR2 ANQGSEA. CDR3: CSVEQVLNTEAFF. The CDR3 bases are TGCAGCGTTGAACAAGTTTTAAACACTGAAGCTTTCTTT.

By share of the sample, this clonotype is large. The gene calls are TRBV11-1 and TRBJ2-7; possibly TRBD1 for D (5 bases). V lost 2 bases and J 1 base, leaving 9 bases between the germline ends. CDR3 size: 14 residues. Germline assignment: CDR1 SGHAT and CDR2 FQDESV (reference sequence). CDR3 amino acids: CASSLTRDSYEQYF. CDR3 DNA sequence: TGTGCCAGCAGCTTAACCAGGGATTCCTACGAGCAGTACTTC. Variable domain in full (rest from reference TRBV11-1 and TRBJ2-7): EAEVAQSPRYKITEKSQAVAFWCDPISGHATLYWYRQILGQGPELLVQFQDESVVDDSQLPKDRFSAERLKGVDSTLKIQPAELGDSAMYLCASSLTRDSYEQYFGPGTRLTVT.

Ten or more counts support this clonotype. V and J are TRBV20-1 and TRBJ1-5; 10 positions agree with TRBD1. V trimming: 1 base; J trimming: 0 bases; junction bases outside the gene matches: 6. Germline CDR1 DFQATT, CDR2 SNEGSKA (reference sequence). This CDR3 is built from 17 residues. CDR3 amino acids: CSARGQGAEYSNQPQHF. The DNA of the CDR3 is TGCAGTGCTAGAGGACAGGGGGCGGAATATAGCAATCAGCCCCAGCATTTT.

At least ten counts were recorded for this clonotype. V and J are TRBV6-6 and TRBJ1-4; D unresolved. V dropped 7 bases and J dropped 4 bases, with 16 bases sitting between them. This CDR3 contains 15 residues. The germline V gene encodes CDR1 MNHNY and CDR2 SVGAGI (reference sequence). The CDR3 nucleotides are TGTGCCAGCAAGGCCAAGTCAAGGGTTAATGAAAAACTGTTTTTT. Its protein is CASKAKSRVNEKLFF.

This clonotype is judged medium-sized (0.01 to 0.1%). V usage is TRBV12-3 or TRBV12-4 and J usage is TRBJ1-1, with a weak D call TRBD1 (6 bases). There are 16 residues in the CDR3. Deletions cut 3 bases from V and 7 bases from J, with 21 bases between. The DNA for the CDR3 is TGTGCCAGCAGTTTGAACCCACTGCAGGGGCAGGTTGAAGCTTTCTTT. Protein sequence: CASSLNPLQGQVEAFF.

This clonotype was seen at least ten times. This chain links TRBV5-1 with TRBJ2-1; a weak D match, TRBD2 (5 bases). The germline V gene encodes CDR1 SGHRS and CDR2 YFSETQ. V was clipped by 4 bases and J by 0 bases, with 11 bases between them. The CDR3 covers 15 residues. The CDR3 sequence is CASSADGVSYNEQFF. The CDR3 DNA reads TGCGCCAGCAGCGCAGACGGGGTCTCCTACAATGAGCAGTTCTTC.

This clonotype came up many times. The genes are TRBV9 and TRBJ2-3; 7 bases agree with TRBD1. Germline CDR1 reads SGDLS; CDR2 reads YYNGEE. V was clipped by 3 bases and J by 2 bases; unmatched bases: 9. CDR3 length: 16 amino acids. The CDR3 region is CASSEGLQGVTDTQYF. Written as DNA, the CDR3 is TGTGCCAGCAGCGAGGGTTTGCAGGGGGTCACAGATACGCAGTATTTT.

This clonotype has at least ten counts. The gene calls are TRBV6-5 and TRBJ2-1, with 8 bases matching TRBD1. With V trimmed by 6 bases and J by 8 bases, 6 bases remained unmatched. The CDR3 extends over 13 amino acids. Germline CDR1 reads MNHEY; CDR2 reads SVGAGI. CDR3 DNA sequence: TGTGCCAGCAGCTACCCAGGGGGCCATGAGCAGTTCTTC. As protein: CASSYPGGHEQFF.

V is TRBV27 and J is TRBJ2-1; 9 nucleotides align to TRBD2. The V and J ends lost 4 bases and 3 bases, in that order; junction bases with no gene match: 1. The CDR3 is 14 residues long. Germline V gives CDR1 MNHEY, CDR2 SMNVEV (reference sequence). In DNA, the CDR3 is TGTGCCAGCAGTTGGACTAGCGACTACAATGAGCAGTTCTTC. Amino acid sequence: CASSWTSDYNEQFF.

This clonotype was observed many times. The J gene is TRBJ2-3, the V gene TRBV28; 8 positions match TRBD2. The CDR3 has 16 residues. Germline assignment: CDR1 MDHEN and CDR2 SYDVKM. Losses at the gene ends were 6 bases for V and 6 bases for J; bases not matched to a gene: 14. CDR3 DNA: TGTGCCAGCAGCCCCCTGGGGGCGGGAGGCCGGGATACGCAGTATTTT. Protein sequence: CASSPLGAGGRDTQYF.

At least ten counts were recorded for this clonotype. This chain connects TRBV12-5 to TRBJ2-1; D is perhaps TRBD1 (5 bases). The CDR3 has 15 residues. Per the germline V gene, CDR1 is LGHNT and CDR2 is FRNRAP. Trimming shortened V by 1 base and J by 0 bases, and 7 bases separated the two germline ends. The CDR3: CASGLGQSSYNEQFF. In DNA, the CDR3 is TGTGCTAGTGGTTTGGGACAGAGCTCCTACAATGAGCAGTTCTTC.

Ten or more counts support this clonotype. V is TRBV20-1 and J is TRBJ1-6, with D perhaps TRBD1 (6 bases). The CDR3 sequence is 15 residues long. Germline values: CDR1 DFQATT, CDR2 SNEGSKA (reference sequence). Trimming shortened V by 4 bases and J by 1 base, and 11 bases separated the two germline ends. CDR3 protein: CSATQGLSYNSPLHF. The CDR3 nucleotides read TGCAGTGCTACACAGGGACTTTCCTATAATTCACCCCTCCACTTT.

This clonotype was seen ten or more times. V is TRBV2 and J is TRBJ1-1; 7 bases line up with TRBD1. CDR1 is SNHLY, CDR2 FYNNEI, per germline. Trimming cost V 2 bases and J 1 base; bases outside gene matches: 4. The CDR3 covers 15 residues. CDR3 DNA sequence: TGTGCCAGCAGTGAAACGGGACAGCCGAACACTGAAGCTTTCTTT. Translated, it gives CASSETGQPNTEAFF.

The sample holds many counts of this clonotype. J is TRBJ2-3 and V is TRBV27, with 7 bases identical to TRBD2. This CDR3 region has 15 residues. V lost 6 bases and J lost 6; bases outside the gene matches: 12. Germline assignment: CDR1 MNHEY and CDR2 SMNVEV (reference sequence). CDR3 in DNA: TGTGCCAGCAGGGAGGCCTCCGCGGGGGAGGATACGCAGTATTTT. Residues: CASREASAGEDTQYF.

This clonotype was counted at least ten times. This chain links TRBV27 with TRBJ2-1, with unresolved D. The CDR3 has 15 amino acids. Trimming took 2 bases from V and 3 from J, leaving 11 bases between them. Germline V gene data show CDR1 as MNHEY and CDR2 as SMNVEV (reference sequence). The CDR3 region is CASSLDQSGYNEQFF. CDR3 in DNA: TGTGCCAGCAGTTTAGATCAGTCGGGCTACAATGAGCAGTTCTTC.

This clonotype was picked up many times. V and J are TRBV7-8 and TRBJ2-1; D uncertain. The germline V gene has CDR1 SGHVS and CDR2 FQNEAQ. V was shortened by 6 bases and J by 11 bases, with 17 bases between the two germline ends. CDR3 length: 13 amino acids. CDR3 sequence: CASSTIGELKQFF. Written as DNA, the CDR3 is TGTGCCAGCAGTACTATAGGAGAACTAAAGCAGTTCTTC. The full variable domain, with the rest looked up from reference TRBV7-8 and TRBJ2-1, is GAGVSQSPRYKVAKRGQDVALRCDPISGHVSLFWYQQALGQGPEFLTYFQNEAQLDKSGLPSDRFFAERPEGSVSTLKIQRTQQEDSAVYLCASSTIGELKQFFGPGTRLTVL.

This clonotype was detected ten times or more. The genes are TRBV6-2 or TRBV6-3 and TRBJ2-5, with D possibly matching TRBD1 (6 bases). Per germline, CDR1 MNHEY and CDR2 SVGEGT. Deletions cut 7 bases from V and 2 bases from J, with 23 bases between. The CDR3 has 17 amino acids. The CDR3 bases are TGTGCCAGCAACCGCGGAGACAACGCAGGGGTACAAGAGACCCAGTACTTC. It yields the protein CASNRGDNAGVQETQYF.

This clonotype was picked up many times. The rearrangement uses TRBV5-6 and TRBJ1-1; D gene ambiguous. Per germline, CDR1 SGHDT and CDR2 YYEEEE. The CDR3 sequence is 15 residues long. V lost 4 bases and J 3 bases, leaving 16 bases between the germline ends. Here the CDR3 DNA reads TGTGCCAGCAGCCTTCGAAGAGGCGGAGACACTGAAGCTTTCTTT. Protein: CASSLRRGGDTEAFF.

Within the sample, this clonotype is medium-sized (0.01 to 0.1%). The V and J genes are TRBV29-1 and TRBJ2-3; D ambiguous. Trimming cost V 0 bases and J 0 bases, with 13 bases left between them. The CDR3 loop spans 16 amino acids. Germline CDR1 and CDR2: SQVTM and ANQGSEA. CDR3 region: CSVEDSIIGSTDTQYF. In nucleotides, the CDR3 is TGCAGCGTTGAAGATTCTATCATCGGGAGCACAGATACGCAGTATTTT.

This clonotype showed up many times. The chain is built from TRBV6-5 and TRBJ2-5; D ambiguous. The CDR3 totals 13 residues. V gave up 2 bases and J gave up 4 bases, with 8 bases separating them. Germline CDR1 MNHEY, CDR2 SVGAGI. The CDR3 sequence: CASSYAGLETQYF. In DNA, the CDR3 is TGTGCCAGCAGTTACGCCGGATTAGAGACCCAGTACTTC.

This clonotype is deemed medium-sized. The CDR3 loop reads CSVLGQGATGANVLTF. As DNA, the CDR3 is TGCAGCGTCCTTGGGCAGGGGGCGACGGGGGCCAACGTCCTGACTTTC. The V gene is TRBV29-1, the J gene TRBJ2-6, with 8 bases lining up with TRBD1. This CDR3 spans 16 amino acids. V was clipped by 6 bases and J by 4 bases; unmatched bases: 11. Germline CDR1 SQVTM, CDR2 ANQGSEA.

CDR3 in DNA: TGTGCCAGCAGGCCCACTAGCGGGAGTAAGACAGATACGCAGTATTTT. Translated, it gives CASRPTSGSKTDTQYF. V and J are TRBV7-2 and TRBJ2-3, with 11 bases that match TRBD2. This CDR3 has 16 residues. The germline V gene has CDR1 SGHTA and CDR2 FQGNSA. V gave up 6 bases and J gave up 3 bases; unmatched junction bases: 8.

In its sample, this clonotype was seen many times. V and J are TRBV7-8 and TRBJ2-6; D may be TRBD1 (5 bases). The germline V gene has CDR1 SGHVS and CDR2 FQNEAQ. The CDR3 is 18 residues long. V shed 2 bases and J shed 4 bases, with 18 bases lying between them. In nucleotides, the CDR3 is TGTGCCAGCAGCTTACCCTACAGGTTCCAGAGGGGGGCCAACGTCCTGACTTTC. It codes for CASSLPYRFQRGANVLTF.

This clonotype was counted ten times or more. The J gene is TRBJ1-1, the V gene TRBV10-3, with D possibly being TRBD1 (5 bases). CDR1 is ENHRY, CDR2 SYGVKD, per germline. The V end was cut by 7 bases, the J end by 2 bases, with 14 bases between. CDR3 length equals 14 residues. Here the CDR3 reads CAITSAGTNTEAFF. In nucleotides, the CDR3 is TGTGCCATCACATCGGCCGGGACCAACACTGAAGCTTTCTTT.

This clonotype has a count of ten or more. The V gene is TRBV24-1, the J gene TRBJ1-5; 7 bases match TRBD1. The V segment lost 3 bases and the J segment 5 bases; nucleotides outside the gene matches: 9. Germline V CDR1 and CDR2: KGHDR, SFDVKD. CDR3 length: 16 residues. In DNA form, the CDR3 reads TGTGCCACCAGTGATGCCGACCAGGGGGAGCATCAGCCCCAGCATTTT. This encodes CATSDADQGEHQPQHF.